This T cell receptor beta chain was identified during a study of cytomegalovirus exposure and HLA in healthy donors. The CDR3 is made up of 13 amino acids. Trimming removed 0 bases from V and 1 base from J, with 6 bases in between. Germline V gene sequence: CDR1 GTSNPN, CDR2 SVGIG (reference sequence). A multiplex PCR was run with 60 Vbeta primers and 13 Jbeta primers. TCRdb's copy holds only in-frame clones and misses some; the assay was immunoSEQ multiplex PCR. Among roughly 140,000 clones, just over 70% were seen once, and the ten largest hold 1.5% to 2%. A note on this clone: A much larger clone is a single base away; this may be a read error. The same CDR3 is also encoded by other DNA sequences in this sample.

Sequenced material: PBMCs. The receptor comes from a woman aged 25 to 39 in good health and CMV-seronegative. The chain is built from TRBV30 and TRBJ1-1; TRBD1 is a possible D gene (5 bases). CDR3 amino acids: CAWSVQGNTEAFF. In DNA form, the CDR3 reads TGTGCCTGGAGTGTCCAGGGGAACACTGAAGCTTTCTTT.